This T cell receptor beta chain was identified in a study of blood T cell repertoires in COVID-19. For the study at large: Specimens from acute and convalescent COVID-19 originated in the United States, Italy and Spain. T cells, B-cell-depleted T cells, or PBMCs supplied cDNA or gDNA.

The table lists this clone with a few counts. As handled by the study authors: Amplifying reference gene primers gave estimates of nucleated cell counts. Sequencing used immunoSEQ multiplex PCR; TCRdb keeps in-frame clones, though not all of them. Clone size and V and J calls were adopted from that table, with D and trimming inferred from the DNA. The repertoire holds approximately 210,000 clones, with around four fifths as singletons. The germline gives CDR1 SGHNT, CDR2 YENEEA. With 5 bases clipped from V and 1 base from J, the junction kept 10 bases outside the gene matches. This CDR3 has 17 amino acids.

The receptor was isolated from a man younger than 45 with active or convalescent COVID-19. Material: peripheral blood. The chain combines TRBV11-3 with TRBJ2-2, with 7 bases fitting TRBD1. CDR3 amino acids: CASSKDDWTGNTGELFF. DNA for the CDR3: TGTGCCAGCAGCAAAGATGACTGGACAGGGAACACCGGGGAGCTGTTTTTT.